A single sample is the source of the 21 T cell receptor beta chains below, sequenced in a study of T cell responses to AZD1222 COVID-19 vaccine (dated by TCRdb to 2020 to 2023). Libraries were prepared through the immunoSEQ multiplex PCR assay. TCRdb limited this immuneACCESS table to in-frame rearrangements with V and J called. A share of clones is missing; checked studies link under half to unresolved V genes, and the rest is unexplained. Within this sample are more than 150,000 clones, with nearly 95% of them counted one time only. The ten largest clones represent approximately 1.8% of the sample. The sample's time point label, decoded: about 28 days (+/-7) after the second vaccine dose. Sample: peripheral blood, taken 28 days after the second AZD1222 dose. The origin of the receptors is an adult who received the AZD1222 COVID-19 vaccine.

This chain joins TRBV6-5 and TRBJ1-1; D gene uncertain. The CDR3 has 14 amino acids. The V end lost 5 bases, the J end lost 1 base, and 11 bases lay between the germline ends. Per germline, CDR1 MNHEY and CDR2 SVGAGI. The CDR3 sequence: CASSLRTRNTEAFF. CDR3 nucleotide sequence: TGTGCCAGCAGTCTCCGGACGAGGAACACTGAAGCTTTCTTT.

The rearrangement uses TRBV7-9 and TRBJ2-5, with 11 bases lining up with TRBD2. CDR1 and CDR2 (germline): SEHNR, FQNEAQ (reference sequence). CDR3 length: 16 residues. With 6 bases clipped from V and 1 base from J, the junction kept 7 bases outside the gene matches. CDR3 in amino acids: CASSTGTSGPQETQYF. For the CDR3, the DNA is TGTGCCAGCAGTACCGGGACTAGCGGCCCCCAAGAGACCCAGTACTTC.

The CDR3 protein is CAWSPGADTQYF. CDR3 nucleotides: TGTGCCTGGAGTCCCGGGGCAGATACGCAGTATTTT. The chain links TRBV30 to TRBJ2-3, with D perhaps matching TRBD2 (5 bases). Germline V CDR1 and CDR2: GTSNPN, SVGIG (reference sequence). CDR3 length: 12 residues. The germline V and J ends were trimmed by 2 bases and 4 bases, with 7 bases remaining between them.

The chain links TRBV9 to TRBJ1-3; D uncertain. Germline V CDR1 and CDR2: SGDLS, YYNGEE. Between the trimmed V and J ends, which lost 0 bases and 4 bases, there was a span of 14 bases. The CDR3 extends over 16 amino acids. The CDR3 nucleotides are TGTGCCAGCAGCGTAGGGGCAGGAACAGCCGGAAACACCATATATTTT. Encoded protein: CASSVGAGTAGNTIYF.

The V call is TRBV27, the J call TRBJ2-1; tentative D call: TRBD1 (6 bases). V lost 6 bases to trimming and J lost 9 bases, with 18 bases between them. In germline, CDR1 is MNHEY, CDR2 SMNVEV (reference sequence). This CDR3 has 14 residues. In nucleotides, the CDR3 is TGTGCCAGCAGCCGACCGGGCCTCAGGGGTGAGCAGTTCTTC. Translation: CASSRPGLRGEQFF.

The chain couples TRBV4-1 to TRBJ1-1; no definite D call. The CDR3 has 14 amino acids. The germline CDR1 and CDR2 sequences are MGHRA and YSYEKL. Trimming shortened V by 11 bases and J by 1 base, and 17 bases separated the two germline ends. The CDR3 DNA sequence: TGCGCCTCCAAGAGCGGGGTATGGAACACTGAAGCTTTCTTT. This encodes CASKSGVWNTEAFF.

This clone was observed a handful of times. This chain links TRBV18 with TRBJ2-2, with a possible D match to TRBD2 (5 bases). CDR1 KGHSH and CDR2 LQKENI come from the germline V gene. The CDR3 loop spans 15 amino acids. Trimming removed 9 bases from V and 2 bases from J, with 16 bases in between. CDR3 bases: TGTGCCAGTTCCACCGGACTGGCAAACACCGGGGAGCTGTTTTTT. Residues: CASSTGLANTGELFF. The full variable domain, completed using reference TRBV18 and TRBJ2-2, is NAGVMQNPRHLVRRRGQEARLRCSPMKGHSHVYWYRQLPEEGLKFMVYLQKENIIDESGMPKERFSAEFPKEGPSILRIQQVVRGDSAAYFCASSTGLANTGELFFGEGSRLTVL.

The chain employs TRBV18 and TRBJ2-5, with TRBD2 matching over 11 bases. Germline assignment: CDR1 KGHSH and CDR2 LQKENI. The CDR3 is 18 amino acids. Trimming took 0 bases from V and 5 from J; bases not matched to a gene: 11. CDR3 bases: TGTGCCAGCTCACCACCGGGACTAGCGGCAGGGCTGGGGGAGACCCAGTACTTC. Its translation is CASSPPGLAAGLGETQYF. Complete variable domain (other parts from reference TRBV18 and TRBJ2-5): NAGVMQNPRHLVRRRGQEARLRCSPMKGHSHVYWYRQLPEEGLKFMVYLQKENIIDESGMPKERFSAEFPKEGPSILRIQQVVRGDSAAYFCASSPPGLAAGLGETQYFGPGTRLLVL.

The chain is built from TRBV21-1 and TRBJ1-6; the D call in the table, TRBD1, was not verified against the DNA. TRBV21-1 is termed a pseudogene. The CDR3 covers 14 residues. The DNA for the CDR3 is TGTGCCAGCAGCCACGGACAGGTTCGCTCACCCCTCCACTTT. This gives the protein CASSHGQVRSPLHF.

CDR3 in amino acids: CASELGGMNTEAFF. The DNA of the CDR3 is TGTGCCAGCGAGCTAGGGGGAATGAACACTGAAGCTTTCTTT. The chain is built from TRBV6-5 and TRBJ1-1; possible D gene TRBD1, 6 bases. Trimming took 8 bases from V and 0 from J, leaving 13 bases between them. The CDR3 covers 14 residues. Germline CDR1 reads MNHEY; CDR2 reads SVGAGI.

This chain links TRBV5-1 with TRBJ2-5; TRBD2 might be the D (6 bases). The CDR3 runs to 13 residues. Per germline, CDR1 SGHRS and CDR2 YFSETQ. With 3 bases removed from V and 5 bases from J, the gap between germline ends came to 11 bases. In DNA form, the CDR3 reads TGCGCCAGCAGCTGGAGGAGGGGTGAGACCCAGTACTTC. It yields the protein CASSWRRGETQYF.

The gene calls are TRBV2 and TRBJ1-2; D call uncertain. Germline assignment: CDR1 SNHLY and CDR2 FYNNEI. The CDR3 covers 12 residues. With 4 bases removed from V and 2 bases from J, the gap between germline ends came to 5 bases. The CDR3 DNA is TGTGCCAGCAGTGCCCAGAACTATGGCTACACCTTC. This encodes CASSAQNYGYTF.

The rearrangement links TRBV5-1 to TRBJ2-5; no reliable D call. The CDR3 is 14 amino acids. V was cut by 8 bases and J by 0 bases, with 14 bases left in between. Germline values: CDR1 SGHRS, CDR2 YFSETQ. CDR3: CASTPEPYQETQYF. CDR3 coding DNA: TGCGCCAGTACCCCCGAGCCGTACCAAGAGACCCAGTACTTC.

This chain uses TRBV9 with TRBJ2-7; TRBD2 might be the D (6 bases). This CDR3 is built from 15 residues. Germline V gene sequence: CDR1 SGDLS, CDR2 YYNGEE. The germline V and J ends were trimmed by 4 bases and 5 bases, with 19 bases remaining between them. DNA for the CDR3: TGTGCCAGCAGCCGAAACACCGGGGGAACGGACGAGCAGTACTTC. Translating it yields CASSRNTGGTDEQYF. Full variable domain (missing parts from reference TRBV9 and TRBJ2-7): DSGVTQTPKHLITATGQRVTLRCSPRSGDLSVYWYQQSLDQGLQFLIQYYNGEERAKGNILERFSAQQFPDLHSELNLSSLELGDSALYFCASSRNTGGTDEQYFGPGTRLTVT.

The V gene is TRBV6-5, the J gene TRBJ2-3, with TRBD2 matching 9 bases. With 0 bases clipped from V and 4 bases from J, the junction kept 5 bases outside the gene matches. The CDR3 sequence is 16 residues long. In germline, CDR1 is MNHEY, CDR2 SVGAGI. The CDR3 is CASSYSSGLAPDTQYF. Written as DNA, the CDR3 is TGTGCCAGCAGTTACTCGTCGGGACTAGCCCCAGATACGCAGTATTTT.

This chain joins TRBV27 and TRBJ2-2; TRBD1 matches 8 bases. After removal of 2 bases from V and 7 bases from J, the junction contained 9 bases not matched to a gene. This CDR3 is 16 amino acids long. CDR1 is MNHEY, CDR2 SMNVEV, per germline (reference sequence). The CDR3 region has the DNA TGTGCCAGCAGTTTAAATCCAGGGGGCATGGGCGGGGAGCTGTTTTTT. Encoded protein: CASSLNPGGMGGELFF.

This clone was seen only once. The chain uses TRBV4-3 and TRBJ2-2, with D uncertain. The germline V and J ends were trimmed by 2 bases and 0 bases, with 7 bases remaining between them. CDR1 and CDR2 from the germline V gene are LGHNA and YSLEER. CDR3 length equals 15 residues. The CDR3 bases are TGCGCCAGCAGCCAACAGGTTTCGAACACCGGGGAGCTGTTTTTT. Its translation is CASSQQVSNTGELFF.

This chain joins TRBV9 and TRBJ2-7, with 10 bases matching TRBD2. CDR3 length: 15 amino acids. Trimming at V came to 6 bases and at J to 1 base, leaving 7 bases not matched to a gene. CDR1 and CDR2 from the germline V gene are SGDLS and YYNGEE. Written as DNA, the CDR3 is TGTGCCAGCACCGACCAGCGGGGGGGTTCCTACGAGCAGTACTTC. It translates to CASTDQRGGSYEQYF.

The V call is TRBV18, the J call TRBJ1-4; D may be TRBD1 (6 bases). Germline CDR1 is KGHSH and CDR2 is LQKENI. Deletions cut 3 bases from V and 11 bases from J, with 7 bases between. The CDR3 spans 11 residues. The CDR3 protein is CASSPGGKLFF. DNA of the CDR3: TGTGCCAGCTCACCGGGGGGCAAACTGTTTTTT.

This chain links TRBV7-2 with TRBJ2-1; D perhaps matches TRBD1 (6 bases). Germline loops: CDR1 SGHTA, CDR2 FQGNSA. This CDR3 is 14 amino acids long. The V and J ends lost 5 bases and 9 bases respectively, with 17 bases between them. This CDR3 reads CASSPRFGGSEQFF. The CDR3 nucleotides read TGTGCCAGCAGCCCCCGGTTTGGGGGCAGTGAGCAGTTCTTC.

The chain links TRBV7-3 to TRBJ2-1, with D possibly matching TRBD1 (6 bases). The CDR3 covers 15 residues. The germline V gene has CDR1 SGHTA and CDR2 FQGTGA. V shed 3 bases and J shed 0 bases, with 9 bases lying between them. CDR3 nucleotide sequence: TGTGCCAGCAGCTTGGAACAGGGCTCCTACAATGAGCAGTTCTTC. This sequence encodes CASSLEQGSYNEQFF.